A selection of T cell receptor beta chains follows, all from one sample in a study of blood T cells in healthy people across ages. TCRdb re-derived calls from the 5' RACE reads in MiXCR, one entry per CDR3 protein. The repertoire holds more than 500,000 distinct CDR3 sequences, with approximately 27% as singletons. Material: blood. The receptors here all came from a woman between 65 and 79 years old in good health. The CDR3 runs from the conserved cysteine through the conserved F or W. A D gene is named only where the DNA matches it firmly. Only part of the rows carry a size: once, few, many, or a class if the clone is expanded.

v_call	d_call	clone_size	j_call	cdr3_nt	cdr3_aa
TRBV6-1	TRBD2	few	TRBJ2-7	TGTGCCAGCAGTACCGGGACTAGCGGGGTCGACGAGCAGTACTTC	CASSTGTSGVDEQYF
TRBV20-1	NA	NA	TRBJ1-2	TGCAGTGCTAGAGATCCGGTGGCTGGGGACTATGGCTACACCTTC	CSARDPVAGDYGYTF
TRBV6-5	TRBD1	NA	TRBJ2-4	TGTGCCAGCAGGTTGGACAGGTCAAACATTCAGTACTTC	CASRLDRSNIQYF
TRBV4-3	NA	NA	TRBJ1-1	TGCGCCAGCAGCCAAGAAGCCCAGGGAGGGGTCGCTGAAGCTTTCTTT	CASSQEAQGGVAEAFF
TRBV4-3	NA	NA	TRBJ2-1	TGCGCCAGCAGCCAAGTACATGTGGGACACAATGAGCAGTTCTTC	CASSQVHVGHNEQFF
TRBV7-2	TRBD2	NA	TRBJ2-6	TGTGCCAGCAGCCCCCGACTAGCGGGGAGCCTACGTGGGGCCAACGTCCTGACTTTC	CASSPRLAGSLRGANVLTF
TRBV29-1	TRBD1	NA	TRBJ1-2	TGCAGCGTTCAGGGGGAAGACTATGGCTACACCTTC	CSVQGEDYGYTF
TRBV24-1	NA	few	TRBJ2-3	TGTGCCACCAGCCGTCAGGGGGGGACAGATACGCAGTATTTT	CATSRQGGTDTQYF
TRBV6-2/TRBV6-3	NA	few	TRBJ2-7	TGTGCCAGCACTTCCTGGAGCGAGCAGTACTTC	CASTSWSEQYF
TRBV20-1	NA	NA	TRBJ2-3	TGCAGTGCTAGAGATCGACCGGTTCTCTGGGCAGATACGCAGTATTTT	CSARDRPVLWADTQYF